Each of the 5 T cell receptor beta chains below was sequenced from the same sample in a study of T cells after yellow fever vaccination. TCRdb re-derived calls from the 5' RACE reads in MiXCR, one entry per CDR3 protein. The sample shows under 500,000 distinct CDR3 sequences, over 15% of them seen only once. The sequencing here drew on PBMCs, taken before the yellow fever booster vaccination. The receptors were sampled from a man between 18 and 29 years old who received the YFV17D yellow fever vaccine.

The chain has TRBV20-1 and TRBJ2-7, with D perhaps TRBD1 or TRBD2 (5 bases each). V lost 0 bases to trimming and J lost 6 bases, with 18 bases between them. The CDR3 covers 15 residues. Germline V gene lookup returns CDR1 DFQATT and CDR2 SNEGSKA (reference sequence). The CDR3 nucleotides read TGCAGTGCTAGAGATTGGTCTGGGGGTGGGGGCGAGCAGTACTTC. It translates to CSARDWSGGGGEQYF.

The chain recombines TRBV5-1 with TRBJ2-3; D might be TRBD2 (6 bases). This CDR3 spans 16 amino acids. Germline V gene lookup returns CDR1 SGHRS and CDR2 YFSETQ. V lost 0 bases and J lost 3, with 14 bases in between. The CDR3 nucleotides are TGCGCCAGCAGCTTGGCCGGGAGTCGGGCGACAGATACGCAGTATTTT. Translating it yields CASSLAGSRATDTQYF.

This clonotype has only a few counts. The chain employs TRBV12-3 or TRBV12-4 and TRBJ1-6, with a tentative D call TRBD1 (5 bases). The ends were cut back, 3 bases at V and 1 base at J, with 7 bases in the middle. CDR3 length: 15 amino acids. The CDR3 nucleotides read TGTGCCAGCAGTTTCGGGGGGTCCTATAATTCACCCCTCCACTTT. Residues: CASSFGGSYNSPLHF.

Only a few counts were recorded for this clonotype. The V and J genes are TRBV2 and TRBJ2-2, with D possibly called TRBD1 or TRBD2 (6 bases each). This CDR3 spans 13 amino acids. Trimming cost V 6 bases and J 7 bases, with 12 bases left between them. CDR1 is SNHLY and CDR2 is FYNNEI in the germline V gene. The CDR3: CASRWGAGGELFF. The DNA for the CDR3 is TGTGCCAGCAGGTGGGGGGCCGGCGGGGAGCTGTTTTTT. Together with reference TRBV2 and TRBJ2-2, the CDR3 gives the full variable domain: EPEVTQTPSHQVTQMGQEVILRCVPISNHLYFYWYRQILGQKVEFLVSFYNNEISEKSEIFDDQFSVERPDGSNFTLKIRSTKLEDSAMYFCASRWGAGGELFFGEGSRLTVL.

The chain couples TRBV7-9 to TRBJ1-2; 7 bases line up with TRBD1. CDR1 is SEHNR and CDR2 is FQNEAQ in the germline V gene (reference sequence). V shed 4 bases, J shed 5 bases, and the junction held 7 bases outside the gene matches. The length of the CDR3 is 14 residues. For the CDR3, the DNA is TGTGCCAGCAGCTACGAGGACAGGACTTATGGCTACACCTTC. Amino acids: CASSYEDRTYGYTF.